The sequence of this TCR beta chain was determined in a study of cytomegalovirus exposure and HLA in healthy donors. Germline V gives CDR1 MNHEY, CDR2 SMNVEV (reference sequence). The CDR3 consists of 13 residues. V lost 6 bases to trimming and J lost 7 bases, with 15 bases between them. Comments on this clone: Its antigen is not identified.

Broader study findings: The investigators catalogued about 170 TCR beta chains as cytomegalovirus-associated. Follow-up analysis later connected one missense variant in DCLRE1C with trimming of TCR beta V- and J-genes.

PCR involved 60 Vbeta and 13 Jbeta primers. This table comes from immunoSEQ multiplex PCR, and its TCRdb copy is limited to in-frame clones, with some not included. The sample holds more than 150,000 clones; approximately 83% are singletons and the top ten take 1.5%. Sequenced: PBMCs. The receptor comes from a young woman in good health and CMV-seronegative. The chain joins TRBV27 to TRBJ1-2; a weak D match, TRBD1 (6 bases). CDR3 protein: CASSWGQGFGYTF. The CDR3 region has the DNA TGTGCCAGCAGCTGGGGGCAGGGGTTTGGCTACACCTTC.